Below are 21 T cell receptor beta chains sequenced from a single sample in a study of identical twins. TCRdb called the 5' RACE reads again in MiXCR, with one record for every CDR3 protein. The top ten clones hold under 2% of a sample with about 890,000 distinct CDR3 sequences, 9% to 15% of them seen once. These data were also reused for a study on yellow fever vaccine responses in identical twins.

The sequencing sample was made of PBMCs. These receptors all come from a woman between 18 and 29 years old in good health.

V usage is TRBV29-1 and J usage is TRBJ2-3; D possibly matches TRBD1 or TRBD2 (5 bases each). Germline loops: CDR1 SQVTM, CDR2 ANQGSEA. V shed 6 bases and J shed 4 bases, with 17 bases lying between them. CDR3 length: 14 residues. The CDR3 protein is CSVHWGSLSDTQYF. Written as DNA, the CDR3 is TGCAGCGTCCACTGGGGGAGTTTATCAGATACGCAGTATTTT.

Here the CDR3 DNA reads TGCAGTGCTAGAGGGAATAACTATGGCTACACCTTC. It yields the protein CSARGNNYGYTF. The chain uses TRBV20-1 and TRBJ1-2; D remains ambiguous. In germline, CDR1 is DFQATT, CDR2 SNEGSKA (reference sequence). The CDR3 has 12 residues. V dropped 1 base and J dropped 1 base, with 4 bases sitting between them.

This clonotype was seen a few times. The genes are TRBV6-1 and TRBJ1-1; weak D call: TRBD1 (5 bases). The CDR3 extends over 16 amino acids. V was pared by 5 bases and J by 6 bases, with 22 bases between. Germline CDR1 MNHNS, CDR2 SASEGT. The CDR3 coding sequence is TGTGCCAGCAGTCGCGACCGGGAGGGGATACGGGCTGAAGCTTTCTTT. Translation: CASSRDREGIRAEAFF.

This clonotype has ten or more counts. CDR3 coding DNA: TGTGCCAGCAGTTTTTTAGCGGGGGGAAAAACAGATACGCAGTATTTT. Its protein product is CASSFLAGGKTDTQYF. This chain joins TRBV12-3 or TRBV12-4 and TRBJ2-3, with 10 bases fitting TRBD2. The length of the CDR3 is 16 residues. Losses at the gene ends were 3 bases for V and 3 bases for J; bases not matched to a gene: 6.

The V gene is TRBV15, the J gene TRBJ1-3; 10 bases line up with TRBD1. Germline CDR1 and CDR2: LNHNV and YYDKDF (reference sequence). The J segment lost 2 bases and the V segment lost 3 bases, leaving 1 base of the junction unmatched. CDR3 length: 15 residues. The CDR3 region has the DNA TGTGCCACCAGCAGCGACAGGGGGCCTGGAAACACCATATATTTT. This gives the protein CATSSDRGPGNTIYF. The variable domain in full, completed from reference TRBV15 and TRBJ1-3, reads DAMVIQNPRYQVTQFGKPVTLSCSQTLNHNVMYWYQQKSSQAPKLLFHYYDKDFNNEADTPDNFQSRRPNTSFCFLDIRSPGLGDTAMYLCATSSDRGPGNTIYFGEGSWLTVV.

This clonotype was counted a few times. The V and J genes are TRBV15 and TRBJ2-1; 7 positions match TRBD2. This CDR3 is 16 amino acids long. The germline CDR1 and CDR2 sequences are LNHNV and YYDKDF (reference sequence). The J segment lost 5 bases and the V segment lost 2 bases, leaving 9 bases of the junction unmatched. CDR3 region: CATSRHSGRGHNEQFF. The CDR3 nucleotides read TGTGCCACCAGCAGACATAGCGGGCGAGGCCACAATGAGCAGTTCTTC.

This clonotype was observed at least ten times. The CDR3 reads CASSQGGLRIWAEAFF. In nucleotides, the CDR3 is TGCGCCAGCAGCCAAGGAGGTCTTAGAATTTGGGCAGAAGCTTTCTTT. J is TRBJ1-1 and V is TRBV4-1; D uncertain. Trimming shortened V by 1 base and J by 8 bases, and 20 bases separated the two germline ends. The CDR3 is made up of 16 amino acids. Germline V lookup: CDR1 MGHRA, CDR2 YSYEKL.

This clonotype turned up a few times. This CDR3 is CSGRGGTNGELFF. The CDR3 bases are TGCAGCGGACGAGGGGGTACCAACGGGGAGCTGTTTTTT. The chain joins TRBV29-1 to TRBJ2-2; TRBD1 is a possible D gene (6 bases). There are 13 residues in the CDR3. The V end was cut by 7 bases, the J end by 7 bases, with 16 bases between. Germline lookup yields CDR1 SQVTM and CDR2 ANQGSEA.

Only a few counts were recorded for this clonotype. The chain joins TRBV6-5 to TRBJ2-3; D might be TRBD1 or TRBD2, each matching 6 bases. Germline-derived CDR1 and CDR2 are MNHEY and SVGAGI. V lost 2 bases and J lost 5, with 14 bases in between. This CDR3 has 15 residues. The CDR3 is CASSYVGGSGDTQYF. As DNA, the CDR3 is TGTGCCAGCAGTTACGTCGGGGGCTCGGGAGATACGCAGTATTTT.

In nucleotides, the CDR3 is TGTGCCAGCAGCCAAGAGGTGACCAGGGGCGCGGGAGTCGGCAATGAGCAGTTCTTC. Protein: CASSQEVTRGAGVGNEQFF. The rearrangement uses TRBV4-2 and TRBJ2-1, with a weak D call TRBD2 (7 bases). There are 19 residues in the CDR3. Germline V gives CDR1 LGHNA, CDR2 YNFKEQ. Trimming took off 0 bases at V and 6 bases at J, with 24 bases between the two ends.

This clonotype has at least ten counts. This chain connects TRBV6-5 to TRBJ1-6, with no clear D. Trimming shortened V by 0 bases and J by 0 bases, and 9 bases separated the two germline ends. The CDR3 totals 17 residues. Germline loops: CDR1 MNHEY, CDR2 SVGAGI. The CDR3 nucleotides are TGTGCCAGCAGTTACTCGAGTCTGAACTCCTATAATTCACCCCTCCACTTT. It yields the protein CASSYSSLNSYNSPLHF.

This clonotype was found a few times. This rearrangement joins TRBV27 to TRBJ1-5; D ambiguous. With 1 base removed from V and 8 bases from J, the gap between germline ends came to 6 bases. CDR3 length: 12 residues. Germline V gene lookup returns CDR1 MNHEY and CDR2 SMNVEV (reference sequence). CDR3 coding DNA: TGTGCCAGCAGTTTATTCGGAGAGCCCCAGCATTTT. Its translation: CASSLFGEPQHF.

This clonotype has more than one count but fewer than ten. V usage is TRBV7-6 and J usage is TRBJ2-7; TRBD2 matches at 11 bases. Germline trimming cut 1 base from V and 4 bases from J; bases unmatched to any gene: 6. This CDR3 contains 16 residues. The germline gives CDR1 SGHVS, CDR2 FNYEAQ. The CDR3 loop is CASSLDLSGRGYEQYF. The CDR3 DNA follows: TGTGCCAGCAGCTTAGATCTTAGCGGGAGGGGGTACGAGCAGTACTTC.

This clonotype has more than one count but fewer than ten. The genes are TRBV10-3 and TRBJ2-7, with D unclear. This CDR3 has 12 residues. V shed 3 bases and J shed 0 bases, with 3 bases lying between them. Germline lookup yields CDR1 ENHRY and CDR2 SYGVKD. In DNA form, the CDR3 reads TGTGCCATCAGTGACAGCTCCTACGAGCAGTACGTC. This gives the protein CAISDSSYEQYV.

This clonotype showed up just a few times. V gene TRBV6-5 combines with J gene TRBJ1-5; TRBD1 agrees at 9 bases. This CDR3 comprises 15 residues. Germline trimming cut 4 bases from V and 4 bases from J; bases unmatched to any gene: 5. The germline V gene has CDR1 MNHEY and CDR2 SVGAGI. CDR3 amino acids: CASSFGQGTNQPQHF. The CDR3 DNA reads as TGTGCCAGCAGTTTCGGACAGGGGACTAATCAGCCCCAGCATTTT.

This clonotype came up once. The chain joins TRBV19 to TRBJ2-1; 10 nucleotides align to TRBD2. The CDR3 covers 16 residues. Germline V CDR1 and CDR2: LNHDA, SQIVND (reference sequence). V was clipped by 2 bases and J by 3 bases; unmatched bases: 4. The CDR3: CASSISASGSYNEQFF. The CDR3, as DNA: TGTGCCAGTAGTATATCCGCTAGCGGGAGCTACAATGAGCAGTTCTTC.

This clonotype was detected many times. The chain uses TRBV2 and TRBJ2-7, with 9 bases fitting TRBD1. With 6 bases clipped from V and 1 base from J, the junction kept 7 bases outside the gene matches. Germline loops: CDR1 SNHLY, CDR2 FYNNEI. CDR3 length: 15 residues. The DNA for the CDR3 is TGTGCCAGCAGGTTAGACAGGGGGAGTTCCTACGAGCAGTACTTC. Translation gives CASRLDRGSSYEQYF.

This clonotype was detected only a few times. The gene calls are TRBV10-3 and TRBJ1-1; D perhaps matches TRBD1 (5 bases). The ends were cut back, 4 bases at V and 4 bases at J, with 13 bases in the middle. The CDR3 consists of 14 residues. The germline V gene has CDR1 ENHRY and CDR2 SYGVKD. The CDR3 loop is CAISGGRASTEAFF. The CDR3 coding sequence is TGTGCCATCAGTGGGGGGAGGGCTTCCACTGAAGCTTTCTTT.

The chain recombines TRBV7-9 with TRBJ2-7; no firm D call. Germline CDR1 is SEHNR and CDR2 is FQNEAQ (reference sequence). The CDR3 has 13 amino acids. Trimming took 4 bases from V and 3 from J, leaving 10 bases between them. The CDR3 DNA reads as TGTGCCAGCAGCTCACAAGTGAACTACGAGCAGTACGTC. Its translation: CASSSQVNYEQYV.

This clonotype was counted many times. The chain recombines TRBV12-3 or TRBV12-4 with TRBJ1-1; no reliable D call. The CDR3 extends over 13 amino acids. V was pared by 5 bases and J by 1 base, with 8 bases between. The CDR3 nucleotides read TGTGCCAGCAGTCCCCGGAGGAACACTGAAGCTTTCTTT. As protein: CASSPRRNTEAFF.

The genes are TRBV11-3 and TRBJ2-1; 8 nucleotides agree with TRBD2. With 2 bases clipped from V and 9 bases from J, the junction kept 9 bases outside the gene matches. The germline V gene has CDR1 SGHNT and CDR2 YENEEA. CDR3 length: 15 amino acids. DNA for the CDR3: TGTGCCAGCAGCTTAAGGGAATCTAGCGGGCCTGAGCAGTTCTTC. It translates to CASSLRESSGPEQFF.